This T cell receptor beta chain was retrieved from a study of PD-1 blockade in classical Hodgkin lymphoma (TCRdb year 2020). With respect to the entire study: To define a peripheral blood immune signature of response to PD-1 blockade in classical Hodgkin lymphoma, the study combined TCR beta sequencing with CyTOF.

For CDR1 and CDR2, the germline V gene lists SGHRS and YFSETQ. V is cut back by 5 bases and J by 4 bases, with 5 bases in the junction unmatched. Including cysteine and phenylalanine, the CDR3 has 14 amino acids. The read is trimmed to its CDR3 DNA, 42 bases read in frame from base 1. In regard to this clone: What antigen it recognizes has not been identified. Per-base qualities were not stored, and no clone one base away is much larger.

Results and caveats for the whole study, not just this receptor: Baseline TCR diversity was reported as lower in newly diagnosed patients than in healthy donors, and lower still in relapsed/refractory patients. The study was limited to a single clinical trial cohort, and causes of repertoire differences, possibly disease activity or prior therapy, remained undefined.

The Qiagen DNeasy kit was used to extract genomic DNA both from unsorted PBMCs and from the negatively selected CD4+ and CD8+ fractions. TCR beta CDR3 regions were amplified by immunoSEQ multiplex PCR using primers annealing to V and J segments. Amplification bias was minimized using a synthetic immune receptor repertoire, and residual bias was removed computationally after sequencing. Per the authors' processing: Repertoire diversity was quantified as the Shannon entropy index using custom Python scripts. The unsorted, CD4+ and CD8+ repertoires were each analyzed separately, with the exception of combined analyses, where CD4+ and CD8+ sequences were merged in silico. The table comes from immuneACCESS by way of TCRdb, which keeps in-frame sequences with V and J called. Part of the clones is missing from these tables; in studies checked, under half for an unresolved V gene and the rest for unknown reasons. D and trimming were read from the DNA, whereas the V and J calls and clone size are those reported in that table. This sample comprises approximately 26,000 clones, about 90% of them detected only once. Jointly, the top ten make up approximately 0.54% of the sample.

The sample's time point, from its label and the paper: newly diagnosed, previously untreated cHL patient sample. Magnetic negative selection with a Miltenyi CD4+ T cell isolation kit was used to purify CD4+ T cells from thawed PBMCs. PBMCs from patients with newly diagnosed, previously untreated classical Hodgkin lymphoma were sequenced as a comparison group for the relapsed/refractory trial patients. Peripheral blood was collected in 8 mL Vacutainer Cell Preparation Tubes, from which PBMCs were isolated by centrifugation and then cryopreserved. Purified CD4+ and CD8+ fractions were generated only in cases for which an additional PBMC sample was available. Magnetically labelled cells were depleted on LS columns in a quadroMACS separator, and the flow-through was collected as the purified fraction.

This clonotype originated in a human donor with classical Hodgkin lymphoma. What was sequenced was CD4+ T cells from blood. The chain is encoded by TRBV5-1 joined to TRBJ2-2; TRBD1 aligns with 7 central bases. The nucleotide sequence reads as follows: TGCGCCAGCAGACGACAGGGAAGCACCGGGGAGCTGTTTTTT. The encoded protein is CASRRQGSTGELFF.